The 32 T cell receptor beta chains listed next were all sequenced from one sample in a study of response to subunit inactivated influenza vaccine. TCRdb recomputed calls from the RT-PCR reads with MiXCR, one row per CDR3 protein. The sample has approximately 500,000 distinct CDR3 sequences, approximately 14% seen once. Source: PBMCs from blood, taken 12 days after vaccination. These TCRs come from a man aged 45-65 years who received an inactivated influenza vaccine.

This clonotype was seen more than once but under ten times. The chain uses TRBV29-1 and TRBJ1-1, with 9 bases lining up with TRBD1. This CDR3 has 15 amino acids. Trimming at V came to 4 bases and at J to 5 bases, leaving 11 bases not matched to a gene. In germline, CDR1 is SQVTM, CDR2 ANQGSEA. The CDR3 coding sequence is TGCAGCGTTGTGGATACCGGGACAGGGCTTACTGAAGCTTTCTTT. It is translated as CSVVDTGTGLTEAFF.

The rearrangement links TRBV20-1 to TRBJ2-1; 10 bases match TRBD2. Germline V gene lookup returns CDR1 DFQATT and CDR2 SNEGSKA (reference sequence). The CDR3 is 14 residues long. V dropped 6 bases and J dropped 4; count of bases not matched to a gene: 6. CDR3 nucleotides: TGCAGTGCCATTCTAGCGGGGGAGTACAATGAGCAGTTCTTC. Translation: CSAILAGEYNEQFF.

The genes are TRBV7-6 and TRBJ2-5; TRBD2 matches at 11 bases. The CDR3 sequence is 14 residues long. The V segment lost 6 bases and the J segment 4 bases; nucleotides outside the gene matches: 4. Germline V lookup: CDR1 SGHVS, CDR2 FNYEAQ. CDR3 protein: CASRKLAGVETQYF. CDR3 in DNA: TGTGCCAGCAGAAAACTAGCGGGAGTAGAGACCCAGTACTTC.

The gene calls are TRBV6-4 and TRBJ1-2; TRBD1 is a possible D gene (5 bases). Germline lookup yields CDR1 MRHNA and CDR2 SNTAGT. The CDR3 consists of 14 residues. V was trimmed by 3 bases and J by 1 base, leaving 9 bases between them. The CDR3 DNA sequence: TGTGCCAGCAGTGAAGGGGACGGTAACTATGGCTACACCTTC. Its protein is CASSEGDGNYGYTF.

The V and J genes are TRBV9 and TRBJ2-3; TRBD2 matches at 13 bases. J was trimmed by 2 bases and V by 3 bases; bases with no gene match: 3. The CDR3 runs 16 residues. Germline loops: CDR1 SGDLS, CDR2 YYNGEE. In DNA form, the CDR3 reads TGTGCCAGCAGCGGCGGGACTAGCGGGATCACAGATACGCAGTATTTT. Translating it yields CASSGGTSGITDTQYF.

This clonotype has only a few counts. This sequence joins TRBV6-2 or TRBV6-3 and TRBJ1-1; possibly TRBD1 for D (6 bases). The V gene's germline CDR1 is MNHEY and CDR2 SVGEGT. CDR3 length equals 14 residues. The V gene lost 0 bases and the J gene lost 4 bases, with 9 bases spanning the gap. CDR3 sequence: CASSYSYRVTEAFF. CDR3 in DNA: TGTGCCAGCAGTTACTCTTACAGGGTCACTGAAGCTTTCTTT.

This clonotype was picked up one time. The rearrangement links TRBV18 to TRBJ2-7, with 9 nucleotides matching TRBD1. The CDR3 totals 17 residues. Trimming took 3 bases from V and 5 from J; bases not matched to a gene: 14. Germline values: CDR1 KGHSH, CDR2 LQKENI. This CDR3 is CASSPSPGTGRVDEQYF. CDR3 DNA sequence: TGTGCCAGCTCACCCTCACCCGGGACAGGGCGGGTCGACGAGCAGTACTTC.

In this sample, this clonotype turned up many times. The chain couples TRBV5-1 to TRBJ2-7, with D possibly being TRBD1 or TRBD2 (5 bases each). The CDR3 is 17 residues long. Per germline, CDR1 SGHRS and CDR2 YFSETQ. The V end was cut by 3 bases, the J end by 1 base, with 20 bases between. CDR3 in DNA: TGCGCCAGCAGCTCCGGACAACCGGGACCGTCTTCCTACGAGCAGTACTTC. It codes for CASSSGQPGPSSYEQYF.

This clonotype was detected only a few times. J is TRBJ1-1 and V is TRBV7-8, with TRBD1 matching over 7 bases. In germline, CDR1 is SGHVS, CDR2 FQNEAQ. The V gene end was trimmed by 1 base and the J gene end by 7 bases; junction bases not matched to a gene: 6. The CDR3 totals 14 residues. In nucleotides, the CDR3 is TGTGCCAGCAGCTTAGTAGGGGGCCAAGGTGAAGCTTTCTTT. Its protein product is CASSLVGGQGEAFF. Complete variable domain (other parts from reference TRBV7-8 and TRBJ1-1): GAGVSQSPRYKVAKRGQDVALRCDPISGHVSLFWYQQALGQGPEFLTYFQNEAQLDKSGLPSDRFFAERPEGSVSTLKIQRTQQEDSAVYLCASSLVGGQGEAFFGQGTRLTVV.

This clonotype was seen a handful of times. The rearrangement links TRBV2 to TRBJ1-1; D is unclear. Germline lookup yields CDR1 SNHLY and CDR2 FYNNEI. V was trimmed by 4 bases and J by 6 bases, leaving 12 bases between them. The CDR3 runs 13 residues. CDR3 sequence (DNA): TGTGCCAGCAGTGTGCCTATTGGCTCTGAAGCTTTCTTT. This encodes CASSVPIGSEAFF.

This chain connects TRBV20-1 to TRBJ2-5; no reliable D call. Germline loops: CDR1 DFQATT, CDR2 SNEGSKA (reference sequence). The germline V and J ends were trimmed by 6 bases and 1 base, with 18 bases remaining between them. CDR3 length: 15 amino acids. The CDR3 nucleotides are TGCAGTGCCGAGGACGCGTACTCCTCCCAAGAGACCCAGTACTTC. This sequence encodes CSAEDAYSSQETQYF.

This clonotype turned up a few times. V gene TRBV28 combines with J gene TRBJ2-7; 8 nucleotides align to TRBD1. The CDR3 extends over 16 amino acids. V shed 4 bases and J 3 bases; nucleotides not matched to a gene: 11. In germline, CDR1 is MDHEN, CDR2 SYDVKM. The CDR3 DNA sequence: TGTGCCAGCAGTTACCAAGGGGCAGGGGGCGTCTACGAGCAGTACTTC. Its translation is CASSYQGAGGVYEQYF.

This chain joins TRBV14 and TRBJ2-7, with D tentatively TRBD1 or TRBD2 (5 bases each). V was clipped by 1 base and J by 1 base, with 8 bases between them. The CDR3 length is 14 residues. Germline CDR1 reads SGHDN; CDR2 reads FVKESK. The CDR3 sequence is CASSQVGASYEQYF. The CDR3 bases are TGTGCCAGCAGCCAAGTCGGGGCTTCCTACGAGCAGTACTTC.

The chain has TRBV29-1 and TRBJ2-5; 10 bases map to TRBD1. CDR1 and CDR2 from the germline V gene are SQVTM and ANQGSEA. J lost 4 bases, V lost 7 bases, and 6 bases had no gene match. This CDR3 has 13 amino acids. The CDR3 DNA sequence: TGCAGCGCCGGGGGGACAGGGGCAGAGACCCAGTACTTC. Protein: CSAGGTGAETQYF.

The J gene is TRBJ2-3, the V gene TRBV23-1, with 7 bases that match TRBD2. TRBV23-1 is marked as an open reading frame, function uncertain. The CDR3 length is 15 residues. V shed 6 bases, J shed 4 bases, and the junction held 10 bases outside the gene matches. CDR3 sequence reads: CASSNPGGGADTQYF. The CDR3 coding sequence is TGCGCCAGCAGCAACCCGGGGGGAGGTGCAGATACGCAGTATTTT.

Only a few counts were recorded for this clonotype. The V gene is TRBV7-9, the J gene TRBJ2-5, with a weak D call TRBD2 (6 bases). Trimming removed 9 bases at V and 5 bases at J, with 10 bases between. The CDR3 consists of 11 residues. Germline V gene data show CDR1 as SEHNR and CDR2 as FQNEAQ (reference sequence). Here the CDR3 DNA reads TGTGCCAGACAGAGCGGGGAGACCCAGTACTTC. Translation gives CARQSGETQYF. The complete variable domain, with remaining parts taken from reference TRBV7-9 and TRBJ2-5, reads DTGVSQNPRHKITKRGQNVTFRCDPISEHNRLYWYRQTLGQGPEFLTYFQNEAQLEKSRLLSDRFSAERPKGSFSTLEIQRTEQGDSAMYLCARQSGETQYFGPGTRLLVL.

The rearrangement links TRBV5-1 to TRBJ2-1, with D possibly being TRBD2 (6 bases). Germline V gives CDR1 SGHRS, CDR2 YFSETQ. V was clipped by 2 bases and J by 6 bases, with 12 bases between them. CDR3 length: 14 residues. The CDR3 is CASSFRDSLNEQFF. For the CDR3, the DNA is TGCGCCAGCAGCTTCAGGGACTCCCTCAATGAGCAGTTCTTC.

This rearrangement joins TRBV11-2 to TRBJ2-5, with 10 bases identical to TRBD2. The CDR3 is 18 residues long. The V gene's germline CDR1 is SGHAT and CDR2 FQNNGV. V was pared by 6 bases and J by 2 bases, with 15 bases of the junction left unmatched. The CDR3 spells CASSTGARLAGFQETQYF. As DNA, the CDR3 is TGTGCCAGCAGTACGGGCGCGAGACTAGCGGGTTTTCAAGAGACCCAGTACTTC.

This clonotype was recorded a few times. The CDR3 region is CASSPGSSLDTQYF. The CDR3 region has the DNA TGTGCCAGCAGCCCCGGGTCCTCACTAGATACGCAGTATTTT. The chain combines TRBV7-3 with TRBJ2-3, with D uncertain. The CDR3 is made up of 14 amino acids. Per germline, CDR1 SGHTA and CDR2 FQGTGA. Trimming removed 5 bases at V and 5 bases at J, with 14 bases between.

Ten or more counts support this clonotype. This chain joins TRBV6-5 and TRBJ2-3; D could derive from TRBD1 or TRBD2 (6 bases each). The V and J ends lost 2 bases and 3 bases respectively, with 15 bases between them. The CDR3 is 16 residues long. Germline V gene lookup returns CDR1 MNHEY and CDR2 SVGAGI. The CDR3 protein is CASSYGGGESTDTQYF. The CDR3 DNA is TGTGCCAGCAGTTACGGGGGCGGGGAATCTACAGATACGCAGTATTTT.

This clonotype has only a few counts. The rearrangement links TRBV6-5 to TRBJ2-7, with D perhaps TRBD1 (6 bases). CDR3 length: 15 residues. Deletions cut 2 bases from V and 4 bases from J, with 15 bases between. From germline, CDR1 is MNHEY and CDR2 SVGAGI. CDR3 sequence: CASSYAPGVEYEQYF. The CDR3 bases are TGTGCCAGCAGTTACGCCCCAGGGGTTGAGTACGAGCAGTACTTC.

The genes are TRBV20-1 and TRBJ2-7; 12 bases are shared with TRBD2. The J segment lost 1 base and the V segment lost 1 base, leaving 11 bases of the junction unmatched. Germline lookup yields CDR1 DFQATT and CDR2 SNEGSKA (reference sequence). The CDR3 is 18 residues long. DNA of the CDR3: TGCAGTGCTAGAGCTCGGACTAGCGGGAACGACCGTTCCTACGAGCAGTACTTC. As protein: CSARARTSGNDRSYEQYF.

The rearrangement uses TRBV19 and TRBJ2-1; D might be TRBD1 (6 bases). V lost 11 bases, J lost 3 bases, and 17 bases lay in between. CDR1 LNHDA and CDR2 SQIVND come from the germline V gene (reference sequence). The CDR3 spans 14 residues. This CDR3 is CAVSWGRDYNEQFF. The CDR3 nucleotides are TGTGCCGTTTCGTGGGGGCGCGACTACAATGAGCAGTTCTTC. The full variable domain, rest sourced from reference TRBV19 and TRBJ2-1, is DGGITQSPKYLFRKEGQNVTLSCEQNLNHDAMYWYRQDPGQGLRLIYYSQIVNDFQKGDIAEGYSVSREKKESFPLTVTSAQKNPTAFYLCAVSWGRDYNEQFFGPGTRLTVL.

This clonotype has only a few counts. The chain combines TRBV6-1 with TRBJ1-5; TRBD1 aligns across 8 bases. Trimming took 8 bases from V and 7 from J; bases not matched to a gene: 10. From germline, CDR1 is MNHNS and CDR2 SASEGT. This CDR3 has 14 amino acids. The CDR3 nucleotides are TGTGCCAGCGGCCCGACAGGGGCTATACAGCCCCAGCATTTT. Residues: CASGPTGAIQPQHF.

This clonotype occurred a few times. The V gene is TRBV5-1, the J gene TRBJ1-4, with D possibly matching TRBD1 (6 bases). The germline V and J ends were trimmed by 0 bases and 8 bases, with 11 bases remaining between them. Per the germline V gene, CDR1 is SGHRS and CDR2 is YFSETQ. CDR3 size: 14 residues. This CDR3 is CASSLDPGQEKLFF. The CDR3 region has the DNA TGCGCCAGCAGCTTGGACCCCGGACAGGAAAAACTGTTTTTT.

The rearrangement links TRBV7-8 to TRBJ2-1; 8 nucleotides match TRBD2. Germline V gene data show CDR1 as SGHVS and CDR2 as FQNEAQ. This CDR3 comprises 14 residues. The junction had 8 bases not matched to a gene; V was cut back by 5 bases and J by 8 bases. The CDR3 loop reads CASSPRTSNYEQFF. The CDR3 nucleotides read TGTGCCAGCAGCCCAAGGACTAGCAACTATGAGCAGTTCTTC.

This clonotype was found many times. This chain uses TRBV18 with TRBJ1-2, with no clear D. The CDR3 has 15 residues. The germline V gene has CDR1 KGHSH and CDR2 LQKENI. Trimming took off 1 base at V and 2 bases at J, with 11 bases between the two ends. The CDR3 region is CASSPLERVNYGYTF. CDR3 nucleotide sequence: TGTGCCAGCTCACCACTGGAAAGGGTCAACTATGGCTACACCTTC.

This chain uses TRBV5-6 with TRBJ1-2; no firm D call. Germline V gene sequence: CDR1 SGHDT, CDR2 YYEEEE. V gave up 2 bases and J gave up 1 base, with 6 bases separating them. The CDR3 sequence is 13 residues long. CDR3 DNA: TGTGCCAGCAGCTTAAAGATTAACTATGGCTACACCTTC. Protein sequence: CASSLKINYGYTF.

The V gene is TRBV7-9, the J gene TRBJ1-1, with TRBD1 matching over 7 bases. The CDR3 is 16 amino acids. Germline V gene lookup returns CDR1 SEHNR and CDR2 FQNEAQ (reference sequence). Losses at the gene ends were 1 base for V and 0 bases for J; bases not matched to a gene: 5. CDR3 sequence reads: CASSLGRTGLNTEAFF. CDR3 nucleotide sequence: TGTGCCAGCAGCTTAGGAAGGACAGGATTGAACACTGAAGCTTTCTTT.

The chain couples TRBV20-1 to TRBJ2-3; no reliable D call. CDR1 is DFQATT, CDR2 SNEGSKA, per germline (reference sequence). V was cut by 2 bases and J by 1 base, with 10 bases left in between. This CDR3 is built from 14 residues. CDR3 residues: CSARLPPRTDTQYF. CDR3 bases: TGCAGTGCTAGATTACCTCCGCGCACAGATACGCAGTATTTT.

This clonotype was counted between two and nine times. At one boundary the junction diverges from the germline segment, which might be a read error. V usage is TRBV2 and J usage is TRBJ2-2; 11 nucleotides line up with TRBD2. This CDR3 spans 13 amino acids. Per germline, CDR1 SNHLY and CDR2 FYNNEI. In nucleotides, the CDR3 is TGCTGCGGGACTAGCGGGAACACCGGGGAGCTGTTTTTT. Its protein product is CCGTSGNTGELFF.

In its sample, this clonotype was seen once. V gene TRBV29-1 combines with J gene TRBJ2-3; TRBD1 might be the D (5 bases). V lost 4 bases to trimming and J lost 3 bases, with 14 bases between them. Germline V CDR1 and CDR2: SQVTM, ANQGSEA. This CDR3 is 14 amino acids long. The CDR3 DNA reads TGCAGCGTTGGGGGCCAGGGCCGGACAGATACGCAGTATTTT. Translated: CSVGGQGRTDTQYF.